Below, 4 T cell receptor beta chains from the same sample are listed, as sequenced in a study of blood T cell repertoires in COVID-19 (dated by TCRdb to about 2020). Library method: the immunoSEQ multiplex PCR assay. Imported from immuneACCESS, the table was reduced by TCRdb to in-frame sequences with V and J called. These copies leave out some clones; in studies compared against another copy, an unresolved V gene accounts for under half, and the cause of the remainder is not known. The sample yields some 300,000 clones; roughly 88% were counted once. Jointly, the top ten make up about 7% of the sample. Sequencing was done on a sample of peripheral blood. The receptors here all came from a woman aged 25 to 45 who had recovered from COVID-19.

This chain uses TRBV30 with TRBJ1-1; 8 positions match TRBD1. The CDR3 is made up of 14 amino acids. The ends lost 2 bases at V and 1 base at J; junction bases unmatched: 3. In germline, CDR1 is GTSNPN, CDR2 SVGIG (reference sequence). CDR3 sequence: CAWSTGTGNTEAFF. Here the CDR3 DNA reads TGTGCCTGGAGTACCGGGACAGGGAACACTGAAGCTTTCTTT.

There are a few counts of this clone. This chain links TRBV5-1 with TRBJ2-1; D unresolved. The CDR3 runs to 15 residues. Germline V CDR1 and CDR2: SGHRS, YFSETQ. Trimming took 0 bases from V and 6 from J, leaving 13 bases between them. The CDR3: CASSLEIALPNEQFF. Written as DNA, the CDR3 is TGCGCCAGCAGCTTGGAAATAGCCCTTCCCAATGAGCAGTTCTTC.

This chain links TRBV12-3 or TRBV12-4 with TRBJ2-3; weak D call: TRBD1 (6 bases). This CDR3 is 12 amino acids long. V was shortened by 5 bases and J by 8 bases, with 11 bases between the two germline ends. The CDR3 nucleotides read TGTGCCAGCAGTCCATTCAGGGGTACGCAGTATTTT. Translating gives CASSPFRGTQYF.

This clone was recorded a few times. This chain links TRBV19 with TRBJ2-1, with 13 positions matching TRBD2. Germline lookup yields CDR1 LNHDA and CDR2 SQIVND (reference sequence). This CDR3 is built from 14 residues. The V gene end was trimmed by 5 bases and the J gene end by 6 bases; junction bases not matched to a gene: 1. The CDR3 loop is CASSGTSGANEQFF. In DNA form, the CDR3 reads TGTGCCAGTAGTGGGACTAGCGGGGCCAATGAGCAGTTCTTC.